Listed below are T cell receptor beta chains from one sample, sequenced in a study of blood T cell repertoires in COVID-19. Libraries were prepared by immunoSEQ multiplex PCR; TCRdb keeps only in-frame clonotypes and omits some of them. The sample has 250,000 to 300,000 clones; roughly nine tenths are singletons. Sequencing was carried out using peripheral blood. Every receptor here comes from a woman aged 40-49 years who had recovered from COVID-19. Both conserved end residues are part of each CDR3. A D gene is named only where the DNA matches it firmly. Clone size appears in some rows only: once, few, many, or a class for an expanded clone.

d_call	v_call	clone_size	j_call	cdr3_nt	cdr3_aa
TRBD2	TRBV9	NA	TRBJ2-1	TGTGCCAGCAGCGTAGATGGCGGGAGGGCCCAAAACAATGAGCAGTTCTTC	CASSVDGGRAQNNEQFF
NA	TRBV7-3	NA	TRBJ2-1	TGTGCCAGCAGCTTAGAGGCTAGCGCCGATGAGCAGTTCTTC	CASSLEASADEQFF
NA	TRBV6-2/TRBV6-3	NA	TRBJ1-5	TGTGCCAGCAGTTACGGCGCGGGGGTCTATGGTCAGCCCCAGCATTTT	CASSYGAGVYGQPQHF
TRBD1	TRBV28	NA	TRBJ1-4	TGTGCCAGCAGTCCTCACCGACAGGGGCAAAAACTGTTTTTT	CASSPHRQGQKLFF
NA	TRBV27	NA	TRBJ1-1	TGTGCCAGCAGTTCCGACAGGAACGCTTTCTTT	CASSSDRNAFF
TRBD1	TRBV4-1	NA	TRBJ1-2	TGCGCCAGCAGCCAGGAACCGGGACAGGTCCCTGGCTACACCTTC	CASSQEPGQVPGYTF
NA	TRBV30	once	TRBJ2-7	TGTGCCGGGCGGGCCGGACCACGCTACGAGCAGTACTTC	CAGRAGPRYEQYF
TRBD2	TRBV10-3	NA	TRBJ2-2	TGTGCCACCCACGGGGGGGCGCACACCGGGGAGCTGTTTTTT	CATHGGAHTGELFF
NA	TRBV3-1/TRBV3-2	once	TRBJ2-7	TGTGCCAGCAGCCCCCAAAGAGCAGGCGAGCAGTACTTC	CASSPQRAGEQYF
NA	TRBV7-2	NA	TRBJ1-2	TGTGCCAGCAGCTTACAAGGGGATAGAGGCTACACCTTC	CASSLQGDRGYTF
TRBD2	TRBV11-3	NA	TRBJ2-7	TGTGCCAGCAGCCCGGGACTAAACCCTGTGCAGTACTTC	CASSPGLNPVQYF
TRBD1	TRBV28	NA	TRBJ2-7	TGTGCCAGCAGTTGGGGGACAGGGGATCGGTACTTC	CASSWGTGDRYF
TRBD1	TRBV29-1	NA	TRBJ2-1	TGCAGCGTTGAGACAGGGGGCGATGAGCAGTTCTTC	CSVETGGDEQFF
TRBD1	TRBV9	NA	TRBJ2-3	TGTGCCAGCAGCACGACAGGGTCGTCAGATACGCAGTATTTT	CASSTTGSSDTQYF
TRBD2	TRBV7-2	NA	TRBJ2-3	TGTGCCAGCAGCACCGACACTAGCGGGAGTATCACAGATACGCAGTATTTT	CASSTDTSGSITDTQYF
TRBD2	TRBV10-3	NA	TRBJ2-3	TGTGCCATCAGCCTCTCTAGCGGGAGTTCAGATACGCAGTATTTT	CAISLSSGSSDTQYF
NA	TRBV5-1	NA	TRBJ1-1	TGCGCCAGCAGCCCCGGGGGGGGTCTGAACACTGAAGCTTTCTTT	CASSPGGGLNTEAFF
NA	TRBV11-3	NA	TRBJ2-3	TGTGCCAGCAGCTTGCCGAGTGTCACAGATACGCAGTATTTT	CASSLPSVTDTQYF
TRBD2	TRBV10-3	NA	TRBJ2-2	TGTGCCATCAGACCTAGCGGGAACACCGGGGAGCTGTTTTTT	CAIRPSGNTGELFF
NA	TRBV13	NA	TRBJ2-3	TGTGCCAGCAGCTTACGCCTAGGCGGCCGCACAGATACGCAGTATTTT	CASSLRLGGRTDTQYF
TRBD2	TRBV19	NA	TRBJ2-1	TGTGCCACCACCGGGACTAGCGGAAGCAATGAGCAGTTCTTC	CATTGTSGSNEQFF
NA	TRBV19	NA	TRBJ2-3	TGTGCCAGTAGTAACCAGGGGACAGATACGCAGTATTTT	CASSNQGTDTQYF
TRBD2	TRBV5-1	NA	TRBJ2-3	TGCGCCAGCAGCCAATCGGGAGGGCCTTCCGCAGATACGCAGTATTTT	CASSQSGGPSADTQYF
NA	TRBV2	NA	TRBJ2-2	TGTGCCAGCCGGGGTGCAGGGAACACCGGGGAGCTGTTTTTT	CASRGAGNTGELFF
NA	TRBV5-1	NA	TRBJ1-5	TGCGCCAGCAGCTTGGTTGGGGGCCTCAATCAGCCCCAGCATTTT	CASSLVGGLNQPQHF
NA	TRBV5-6	NA	TRBJ2-7	TGTGCCAGCGGAAGAACAGGGTCCGAGCAGTACTTC	CASGRTGSEQYF
NA	TRBV19	NA	TRBJ1-1	TGTGCCAGTAGTATAGATTCAGGGGCTGAAGCTTTCTTT	CASSIDSGAEAFF
NA	TRBV5-6	NA	TRBJ2-5	TGTGCCAGCAGCTGGGGTGTGGGGGGCCAAGAGACCCAGTACTTC	CASSWGVGGQETQYF
NA	TRBV4-2	few	TRBJ2-7	TGTGCCAGCAGCCAAGATCCCAGCGGATACGAGCAGTACTTC	CASSQDPSGYEQYF
TRBD2	TRBV3-1/TRBV3-2	NA	TRBJ2-7	TGTGCCAGCAGCCCCTCGTGGCGGGAGGCGACCTACGAGCAGTACTTC	CASSPSWREATYEQYF
NA	TRBV12-3/TRBV12-4	NA	TRBJ1-6	TGTGCCAGCAGGGGAGGGGGGAATTCACCCCTCCACTTT	CASRGGGNSPLHF
NA	TRBV4-1	NA	TRBJ2-2	TGCGCCAGCAGCCAGACGGGAGTCCCCGGGGAGCTGTTTTTT	CASSQTGVPGELFF
TRBD2	TRBV19	NA	TRBJ2-5	TGTGCCTGCGGGGGGATCCAAGAGACCCAGTACTTC	CACGGIQETQYF
NA	TRBV7-3	NA	TRBJ2-5	TGTGCCAGCAGCCCCGGGGATACAAGGGAGACCCAGTACTTC	CASSPGDTRETQYF
TRBD2	TRBV2	NA	TRBJ2-3	TGTGCCAGCAGTGCCCCCGTAGGAGCGGGGTACACAGATACGCAGTATTTT	CASSAPVGAGYTDTQYF
NA	TRBV12-3/TRBV12-4	NA	TRBJ2-1	TGTGCCAGCAGTTCTACTCTATACAATGAGCAGTTCTTC	CASSSTLYNEQFF
TRBD1	TRBV4-1	NA	TRBJ2-7	TGCGCCAGCAGCCAAGTTGCCCCGATATCCGGGACAGGGGTCCACGAGCAGTACTTC	CASSQVAPISGTGVHEQYF
TRBD1	TRBV9	NA	TRBJ2-5	TGTGCCAGCAGCGTAGCCTCGGGACAGGGCGAGACCCAGTACTTC	CASSVASGQGETQYF
NA	TRBV12-3/TRBV12-4	NA	TRBJ1-2	TGTGCCAGCAAACCCCCCCTGACTGGAGGCTACACCTTC	CASKPPLTGGYTF
NA	TRBV9	NA	TRBJ2-7	TGTGCCAGCAGTGCCCGTGGGGAGATATCCTACGAGCAGTACTTC	CASSARGEISYEQYF
NA	TRBV3-1/TRBV3-2	NA	TRBJ2-7	TGTGCCAGCAGCCCAACTTCCGGGACAACTAACCCCTACGAGCAGTACTTC	CASSPTSGTTNPYEQYF
NA	TRBV3-1/TRBV3-2	NA	TRBJ2-2	TGTGCCAGCAGCCAAATCCCAATCGGGGAGCTGTTTTTT	CASSQIPIGELFF
NA	TRBV24-1	NA	TRBJ2-3	TGTGCCACCAGTGATTCAACCTCGGGGAAAACAGATACGCAGTATTTT	CATSDSTSGKTDTQYF
NA	TRBV27	NA	TRBJ1-4	TGTGCCAGCAGTTTCCCCTCGGGAGGGGCGGCAGCAACTAATGAAAAACTGTTTTTT	CASSFPSGGAAATNEKLFF
NA	TRBV28	NA	TRBJ1-4	TGTGCCAGCGTGAACAGGGACCTTAATGAAAAACTGTTTTTT	CASVNRDLNEKLFF
TRBD1	TRBV5-1	once	TRBJ1-4	TGCGCCAGCAGCTTGGCATCAGGGGGTCCTAATGAAAAACTGTTTTTT	CASSLASGGPNEKLFF
TRBD1	TRBV7-2	few	TRBJ2-7	TGTGCCAGCAGACTAGGGGGCGCGGCCTACGAGCAGTACTTC	CASRLGGAAYEQYF
TRBD1	TRBV28	NA	TRBJ2-7	TGTGCCAGCAGTGGGCGGGACAGGGGGGGAGAGCAGTACTTC	CASSGRDRGGEQYF
NA	TRBV7-9	NA	TRBJ1-2	TGTGCCAGCAGCCAGGGTGGCACAGGATCGGACTATGGCTACACCTTC	CASSQGGTGSDYGYTF
NA	TRBV6-6	NA	TRBJ1-1	TGTGCCAGCAGTAACAGGACCAGGAACACTGAAGCTTTCTTT	CASSNRTRNTEAFF
NA	TRBV6-5	NA	TRBJ2-3	TGTGCCAGCCGGGGGAATAATGAAGATACGCAGTATTTT	CASRGNNEDTQYF
TRBD2	TRBV7-8	NA	TRBJ2-7	TGTGCCAGCAGCCGACAGGTCGCCGGACTAGCGGGGGTACCCTACGAGCAGTACTTC	CASSRQVAGLAGVPYEQYF
NA	TRBV2	few	TRBJ1-1	TGCAAGACAGCGACTAACACTGAAGCTTTCTTT	CKTATNTEAFF
TRBD2	TRBV29-1	NA	TRBJ2-3	TGCAGCGTTGAAGATCAAGGACTAGCGGGAGGGCCAGCAGATACGCAGTATTTT	CSVEDQGLAGGPADTQYF
TRBD2	TRBV9	NA	TRBJ2-1	TGTGCCAGCAGCGTAGCGGGACTAAGTTACAATGAGCAGTTCTTC	CASSVAGLSYNEQFF
NA	TRBV24-1	NA	TRBJ2-2	TGTGCCACCAACGGCGGGCAGAACACCGGGGAGCTGTTTTTT	CATNGGQNTGELFF
NA	TRBV9	NA	TRBJ2-3	TGTGCCAGCAGTATAACTCCCGCTAACGGGAAAGGCACAGATACGCAGTATTTT	CASSITPANGKGTDTQYF
NA	TRBV6-6	NA	TRBJ2-7	TGTGCCAGCAGCTCCCCGCTGACAGAATACGAGCAGTACTTC	CASSSPLTEYEQYF